A single sample gave rise to the 25 T cell receptor beta chains below, sequenced in a study of blood T cell repertoires in COVID-19. Measured with immunoSEQ multiplex PCR; TCRdb has only the in-frame clones, and not every one. Here the sample spans 350,000 or so clones, roughly nine tenths being singletons. Specimen: peripheral blood. These receptors were collected from a woman between 55 and 75 years old with COVID-19, enrolled during active disease.

The chain combines TRBV4-2 with TRBJ1-4; the match to TRBD1 covers 8 bases. This CDR3 is 14 amino acids long. V dropped 5 bases and J dropped 12; count of bases not matched to a gene: 11. CDR1 is LGHNA, CDR2 YNFKEQ, per germline. The CDR3 is CASSFRDRGGELFF. CDR3 nucleotide sequence: TGTGCCAGCAGCTTTCGCGACAGGGGTGGGGAACTGTTTTTT.

This clone came up once. The chain links TRBV30 to TRBJ2-1; possible D gene TRBD2, 6 bases. CDR3 length equals 14 residues. The germline gives CDR1 GTSNPN, CDR2 SVGIG (reference sequence). V dropped 2 bases and J dropped 6 bases, with 14 bases sitting between them. In DNA form, the CDR3 reads TGTGCCTGGAGTCGGCGGGGTCGGGGCAATGAGCAGTTCTTC. Amino acid sequence: CAWSRRGRGNEQFF.

Turning to this clone: This specimen includes other DNA sequences encoding the same CDR3. This chain connects TRBV11-2 to TRBJ2-7; D not resolved. This CDR3 is 11 amino acids long. The V gene lost 3 bases and the J gene lost 3 bases, with 3 bases spanning the gap. Germline V lookup: CDR1 SGHAT, CDR2 FQNNGV. In DNA form, the CDR3 reads TGTGCCAGCAGCTTGTACTACGAGCAGTACTTC. Translated, it gives CASSLYYEQYF.

The chain employs TRBV19 and TRBJ2-5, with D possibly being TRBD1 (6 bases). The CDR3 sequence is 15 residues long. CDR1 is LNHDA and CDR2 is SQIVND in the germline V gene (reference sequence). Trimming removed 9 bases at V and 1 base at J, with 18 bases between. The CDR3 DNA reads as TGTGCCAGCTCCGGGACAAGGAAAGGCCAAGAGACCCAGTACTTC. This sequence encodes CASSGTRKGQETQYF. Drawing the rest from reference TRBV19 and TRBJ2-5, the complete variable domain is DGGITQSPKYLFRKEGQNVTLSCEQNLNHDAMYWYRQDPGQGLRLIYYSQIVNDFQKGDIAEGYSVSREKKESFPLTVTSAQKNPTAFYLCASSGTRKGQETQYFGPGTRLLVL.

The V and J genes are TRBV10-3 and TRBJ1-2; 7 bases align to TRBD1. J lost 3 bases, V lost 4 bases, and 8 bases had no gene match. The CDR3 has 15 residues. Germline loops: CDR1 ENHRY, CDR2 SYGVKD. The CDR3 loop reads CAISAPDRADYGYTF. As DNA, the CDR3 is TGTGCCATCAGTGCCCCCGACAGGGCAGACTATGGCTACACCTTC.

The rearrangement joins TRBV3-1 (or the pseudogene TRBV3-2) to TRBJ1-2; 9 positions agree with TRBD1. The CDR3 length is 16 residues. From germline, CDR1 is LGHDT and CDR2 YNNKEL (reference sequence). The J segment lost 2 bases and the V segment lost 2 bases, leaving 6 bases of the junction unmatched. CDR3 sequence reads: CASSQSWDRENYGYTF. In DNA, the CDR3 is TGTGCCAGCAGCCAATCTTGGGACAGGGAGAACTATGGCTACACCTTC.

This chain joins TRBV7-3 and TRBJ1-2; D may be TRBD1 (5 bases). Germline loops: CDR1 SGHTA, CDR2 FQGTGA. CDR3 length equals 13 residues. Between the trimmed V and J ends, which lost 5 bases and 4 bases, there was a span of 11 bases. CDR3 DNA sequence: TGTGCCAGCAGCCCAGGAGGGGCCTATGGCTACACCTTC. Its protein product is CASSPGGAYGYTF.

The chain recombines TRBV6-4 with TRBJ2-7; 10 nucleotides agree with TRBD2. V was clipped by 9 bases and J by 5 bases; unmatched bases: 4. This CDR3 has 12 amino acids. CDR1 MRHNA and CDR2 SNTAGT come from the germline V gene. The CDR3 loop is CASWLAGDEQYF. In DNA form, the CDR3 reads TGTGCCAGTTGGCTAGCGGGGGACGAGCAGTACTTC.

J is TRBJ2-2 and V is TRBV5-1; TRBD1 is a possible D gene (6 bases). This CDR3 is built from 17 residues. V was trimmed by 0 bases and J by 0 bases, leaving 12 bases between them. Germline CDR1 is SGHRS and CDR2 is YFSETQ. The CDR3: CASSLARTVANTGELFF. In DNA form, the CDR3 reads TGCGCCAGCAGCTTGGCAAGGACAGTCGCGAACACCGGGGAGCTGTTTTTT.

The genes are TRBV20-1 and TRBJ2-5; D ambiguous. The CDR3 has 14 amino acids. With 3 bases removed from V and 5 bases from J, the gap between germline ends came to 16 bases. CDR1 and CDR2 from the germline V gene are DFQATT and SNEGSKA (reference sequence). The CDR3 nucleotides read TGCAGTGCTAGTCACCACTCCAAAGCGGAGACCCAGTACTTC. It translates to CSASHHSKAETQYF.

The chain carries TRBV6-5 and TRBJ1-6, with unresolved D. The CDR3 runs to 14 residues. V lost 0 bases, J lost 8 bases, and 8 bases lay in between. The germline gives CDR1 MNHEY, CDR2 SVGAGI. The CDR3 sequence is CASSYSPRDSPLHF. CDR3 DNA sequence: TGTGCCAGCAGTTACTCCCCCCGGGATTCACCCCTCCACTTT.

The chain has TRBV5-5 and TRBJ1-2; D may be TRBD1 (6 bases). Looked up from germline, CDR1 is SGHKS and CDR2 is YYEKEE (reference sequence). There are 15 residues in the CDR3. Between the trimmed V and J ends, which lost 2 bases and 0 bases, there was a span of 11 bases. As DNA, the CDR3 is TGTGCCAGCAGCTTAGGGGGACGAGCTAACTATGGCTACACCTTC. It encodes CASSLGGRANYGYTF.

In nucleotides, the CDR3 is TGTGCCAGTAGTCCCATCGAGGGGACTCTCTATGGCTACACCTTC. This codes for CASSPIEGTLYGYTF. The V and J genes are TRBV19 and TRBJ1-2; possibly TRBD1 for D (5 bases). Trimming left V 5 bases short and J 4 bases short, with 17 bases between. CDR1 is LNHDA, CDR2 SQIVND, per germline (reference sequence). CDR3 length equals 15 residues.

The chain combines TRBV2 with TRBJ1-1; D is ambiguous. Germline assignment: CDR1 SNHLY and CDR2 FYNNEI. The CDR3 is 12 residues long. Trimming pared 1 base from V and 5 bases from J, leaving 5 bases between. The CDR3 nucleotides are TGTGCCAGCAGTGAAGGGGCAACTGAAGCTTTCTTT. This gives the protein CASSEGATEAFF.

The chain joins TRBV2 to TRBJ1-2; a possible D gene is TRBD1 (5 bases). Trimming shortened V by 1 base and J by 4 bases, and 10 bases separated the two germline ends. Per the germline V gene, CDR1 is SNHLY and CDR2 is FYNNEI. The CDR3 runs to 14 residues. Here the CDR3 reads CASSEVQGSYGYTF. In DNA, the CDR3 is TGTGCCAGCAGTGAAGTTCAGGGTAGCTATGGCTACACCTTC.

The rearrangement uses TRBV21-1 and TRBJ1-2. TRBV21-1 is deemed a pseudogene. The CDR3 is 13 residues long. The CDR3 nucleotides are TGTGCCAGCAGCATGGCCCGACTCTATGGCTACACCTTC. The encoded protein is CASSMARLYGYTF.

To note about this clone: The same CDR3 arises from other DNA sequences in this sample as well. The rearrangement joins TRBV11-3 to TRBJ2-3; D is unresolved. The germline V gene encodes CDR1 SGHNT and CDR2 YENEEA. V was clipped by 5 bases and J by 0 bases, with 9 bases between them. CDR3 size: 14 residues. The CDR3: CASSPGGSTDTQYF. In nucleotides, the CDR3 is TGTGCCAGCAGCCCCGGCGGCAGCACAGATACGCAGTATTTT.

V usage is TRBV19 and J usage is TRBJ1-6, with 7 positions matching TRBD1. This CDR3 is built from 19 residues. Germline V CDR1 and CDR2: LNHDA, SQIVND (reference sequence). V lost 2 bases to trimming and J lost 4 bases; unmatched junction nucleotides: 14. Here the CDR3 DNA reads TGTGCCAGTAGTATAAGGGGACAGTTCTCGGAACTTTATAATTCACCCCTCCACTTT. Amino acid sequence: CASSIRGQFSELYNSPLHF.

For the CDR3, the DNA is TGTGCCACCGCCCCCACAGGGATTCAGCCCCAGCATTTT. It specifies CATAPTGIQPQHF. The V gene is TRBV24-1, the J gene TRBJ1-5, with a weak D call TRBD1 (6 bases). In germline, CDR1 is KGHDR, CDR2 SFDVKD. This CDR3 spans 13 amino acids. V was trimmed by 9 bases and J by 6 bases, leaving 14 bases between them.

This chain joins TRBV4-1 and TRBJ1-3; 7 bases match TRBD1. Germline V gives CDR1 MGHRA, CDR2 YSYEKL. The V and J ends lost 0 bases and 6 bases, in that order; junction bases with no gene match: 8. The CDR3 spans 16 residues. DNA for the CDR3: TGCGCCAGCAGCCAAGATAGAACAGGGGCCCAAAACACCATATATTTT. As protein: CASSQDRTGAQNTIYF.

There are a few counts of this clone. The J gene is TRBJ1-1, the V gene TRBV23-1; unclear D gene. TRBV23-1 carries the ORF label, with uncertain function. The CDR3 is 14 amino acids. Trimming shortened V by 3 bases and J by 1 base, and 9 bases separated the two germline ends. The CDR3, as DNA: TGCGCCAGCAGTCAGCCACAACGGAACACTGAAGCTTTCTTT. Translation gives CASSQPQRNTEAFF.

V is TRBV28 and J is TRBJ1-1; 10 positions match TRBD1. Germline V gene lookup returns CDR1 MDHEN and CDR2 SYDVKM. V lost 7 bases, J lost 3 bases, and 14 bases stayed unmatched. This CDR3 comprises 17 residues. CDR3 in amino acids: CASTSDRGRVVDTEAFF. The CDR3 DNA reads as TGTGCCAGCACTAGTGACAGGGGGCGCGTTGTGGACACTGAAGCTTTCTTT.

V gene TRBV9 combines with J gene TRBJ2-5; D call uncertain. This CDR3 comprises 11 residues. V lost 6 bases to trimming and J lost 5 bases, with 8 bases between them. Germline-derived CDR1 and CDR2 are SGDLS and YYNGEE. Here the CDR3 reads CASNATETQYF. The CDR3 bases are TGTGCCAGCAACGCTACTGAGACCCAGTACTTC.

The rearrangement links TRBV7-9 to TRBJ1-1; D possibly corresponds to TRBD1 (6 bases). Germline V lookup: CDR1 SEHNR, CDR2 FQNEAQ (reference sequence). This CDR3 is 15 amino acids long. V was pared by 5 bases and J by 3 bases, with 16 bases between. CDR3 in amino acids: CASSAQQGWYTEAFF. CDR3 bases: TGTGCCAGCAGCGCCCAACAGGGCTGGTACACTGAAGCTTTCTTT.

In this sample, this clone turned up a few times. In DNA, the CDR3 is TGTGCCAGCAGCTCTCGGGGGGATCTATTTTTGAACACTGAAGCTTTCTTT. Protein product: CASSSRGDLFLNTEAFF. The chain links TRBV7-2 to TRBJ1-1; possible D gene TRBD1, 5 bases. Looked up from germline, CDR1 is SGHTA and CDR2 is FQGNSA. The V and J ends lost 4 bases and 0 bases respectively, with 18 bases between them. This CDR3 comprises 17 residues.